The 21 T cell receptor beta chains below come from one sample, sequenced in a study of T cells after yellow fever vaccination. TCRdb reprocessed the 5' RACE reads with MiXCR, giving one entry per CDR3 protein. The sample includes just under 600,000 distinct CDR3 sequences, about 14% of them seen just once. Sequenced material: PBMCs, taken on the day of the yellow fever booster vaccination. Receptors originate from a young man who received the YFV17D yellow fever vaccine.

This clonotype has a handful of counts. This chain joins TRBV6-1 and TRBJ2-4; 7 bases match TRBD2. There are 15 residues in the CDR3. The V gene's germline CDR1 is MNHNS and CDR2 SASEGT. J gave up 6 bases and V 7 bases, and 12 bases lay outside the gene matches. CDR3 in amino acids: CASTEGGGGLNIQYF. The CDR3 region has the DNA TGTGCCAGCACAGAAGGCGGCGGGGGTCTAAACATTCAGTACTTC.

The CDR3 nucleotides read TGTGCCAGCAGCGCAGACAGGGCTGTCACCGGGGAGCTGTTTTTT. This gives the protein CASSADRAVTGELFF. The V gene is TRBV5-6, the J gene TRBJ2-2; 7 nucleotides match TRBD1. Germline lookup yields CDR1 SGHDT and CDR2 YYEEEE. The CDR3 spans 15 residues. V shed 4 bases, J shed 4 bases, and the junction held 7 bases outside the gene matches. Full variable domain (rest looked up from reference TRBV5-6 and TRBJ2-2): DAGVTQSPTHLIKTRGQQVTLRCSPKSGHDTVSWYQQALGQGPQFIFQYYEEEERQRGNFPDRFSGHQFPNYSSELNVNALLLGDSALYLCASSADRAVTGELFFGEGSRLTVL.

This clonotype was detected a few times. This chain joins TRBV5-1 and TRBJ2-1, with 7 bases identical to TRBD1. Germline loops: CDR1 SGHRS, CDR2 YFSETQ. The CDR3 is 14 amino acids. The trim removed 4 bases at V and 8 bases at J, leaving 9 bases unmatched. CDR3 region: CASSRDSLDDEQFF. Written as DNA, the CDR3 is TGCGCCAGCAGCCGGGACAGCCTTGATGATGAGCAGTTCTTC.

This clonotype appeared a few times. The genes are TRBV3-1 and TRBJ2-1; the match to TRBD1 covers 8 bases. V was clipped by 0 bases and J by 2 bases; unmatched bases: 3. Germline V gene data show CDR1 as LGHDT and CDR2 as YNNKEL (reference sequence). The CDR3 contains 16 residues. The CDR3 nucleotides are TGTGCCAGCAGCCAAGAGGTGACAGGGGCCTACAATGAGCAGTTCTTC. It is translated as CASSQEVTGAYNEQFF.

As regards this clonotype: The junction differs from germline at one of its ends, possibly a read error. V is TRBV7-8 and J is TRBJ1-2; possibly TRBD1 for D (5 bases). This CDR3 has 13 residues. Germline values: CDR1 SGHVS, CDR2 FQNEAQ. CDR3 in DNA: TGTGCCAGCAGCTTAGGTTTCAGGGCCCAAGAAAAATTC. Its translation: CASSLGFRAQEKF.

The chain couples TRBV4-3 to TRBJ2-1, with 8 bases fitting TRBD2. J was trimmed by 8 bases and V by 4 bases; bases with no gene match: 10. The CDR3 sequence is 15 residues long. The germline gives CDR1 LGHNA, CDR2 YSLEER. The CDR3 DNA reads TGCGCCAGCAGCCCCGGCGGACTAGCTGGCTATGAGCAGTTCTTC. Translation gives CASSPGGLAGYEQFF.

This chain connects TRBV29-1 to TRBJ1-4; TRBD1 aligns across 7 bases. Germline CDR1 is SQVTM and CDR2 is ANQGSEA. The CDR3 is 12 amino acids. After removal of 4 bases from V and 8 bases from J, the junction contained 4 bases not matched to a gene. In DNA, the CDR3 is TGCAGCGTTGGGGGACAGCTGGAAAAACTGTTTTTT. Protein sequence: CSVGGQLEKLFF.

This clonotype was observed a few times. The chain joins TRBV4-3 to TRBJ2-2; D gene uncertain. The CDR3 consists of 15 residues. Trimming removed 3 bases at V and 0 bases at J, with 8 bases between. Looked up from germline, CDR1 is LGHNA and CDR2 is YSLEER. CDR3 sequence (DNA): TGCGCCAGCAGCCAGTTGACGGCGAACACCGGGGAGCTGTTTTTT. It encodes CASSQLTANTGELFF.

This clonotype came up a few times. The V and J genes are TRBV7-3 and TRBJ2-1, with D perhaps matching TRBD2 (5 bases). Germline V CDR1 and CDR2: SGHTA, FQGTGA. This CDR3 is built from 14 residues. Between the trimmed V and J ends, which lost 4 bases and 2 bases, there was a span of 9 bases. This CDR3 is CASSSSAAYNEQFF. The DNA of the CDR3 is TGTGCCAGCAGCTCGTCAGCGGCCTACAATGAGCAGTTCTTC.

This clonotype occurred once. This rearrangement joins TRBV5-4 to TRBJ2-1; 7 nucleotides match TRBD2. CDR3 length: 15 amino acids. CDR1 is SGHNT, CDR2 YYREEE, per germline (reference sequence). Trimming at V came to 6 bases and at J to 2 bases, leaving 8 bases not matched to a gene. The CDR3 DNA reads TGTGCCAGCACCAGTGGCGGGAGCCCCTACAATGAGCAGTTCTTC. It yields the protein CASTSGGSPYNEQFF.

The chain recombines TRBV7-8 with TRBJ2-7; 9 nucleotides agree with TRBD1. Germline V gene lookup returns CDR1 SGHVS and CDR2 FQNEAQ. Unmatched junction bases numbered 8, after V lost 5 bases and J lost 6 bases. This CDR3 has 14 residues. The CDR3 protein is CASSPGTGSGEQYF. In DNA, the CDR3 is TGTGCCAGCAGCCCAGGGACAGGGTCTGGCGAGCAGTACTTC.

The chain links TRBV12-3 or TRBV12-4 to TRBJ2-3; tentatively, D is TRBD2 (5 bases). This CDR3 comprises 16 residues. V was shortened by 7 bases and J by 0 bases, with 17 bases between the two germline ends. In DNA, the CDR3 is TGTGCCAGCACCGACCCCCCGGGAACCAGCACAGATACGCAGTATTTT. This encodes CASTDPPGTSTDTQYF.

In nucleotides, the CDR3 is TGCAGCGGTGGACGAGGGGCCTACAATGAGCAGTTCTTC. Its protein is CSGGRGAYNEQFF. The V gene is TRBV29-1, the J gene TRBJ2-1; TRBD1 or TRBD2 may be the D gene (5 bases each). CDR1 and CDR2 from the germline V gene are SQVTM and ANQGSEA. Trimming removed 7 bases at V and 2 bases at J, with 12 bases between. The length of the CDR3 is 13 residues.

A few counts support this clonotype. The chain employs TRBV24-1 and TRBJ2-2; unclear D gene. CDR1 and CDR2 from the germline V gene are KGHDR and SFDVKD. The CDR3 sequence is 13 residues long. Trimming left V 8 bases short and J 2 bases short, with 8 bases between. This CDR3 is CATKPGNTGELFF. CDR3 DNA sequence: TGTGCCACCAAACCGGGTAACACCGGGGAGCTGTTTTTT.

The chain recombines TRBV7-6 with TRBJ1-5; D remains ambiguous. The V end was cut by 1 base, the J end by 3 bases, with 10 bases between. From germline, CDR1 is SGHVS and CDR2 FNYEAQ. This CDR3 is built from 15 residues. CDR3 in amino acids: CASSLGGSLNQPQHF. CDR3 coding DNA: TGTGCCAGCAGCTTAGGAGGCTCCCTCAATCAGCCCCAGCATTTT.

The chain carries TRBV3-1 and TRBJ2-3; D perhaps matches TRBD1 (5 bases). The V gene's germline CDR1 is LGHDT and CDR2 YNNKEL (reference sequence). The CDR3 loop spans 15 amino acids. V was cut by 1 base and J by 6 bases, with 14 bases left in between. This chain's CDR3 is CASSQVGASGDTQYF. CDR3 bases: TGTGCCAGCAGCCAAGTTGGGGCTTCGGGTGATACGCAGTATTTT.

Comment on this clonotype: An end of the junction differs from the germline gene, which may be a read error. The chain uses TRBV7-8 and TRBJ1-1; possibly TRBD1 for D (5 bases). The V gene's germline CDR1 is SGHVS and CDR2 FQNEAQ. This CDR3 comprises 13 residues. This chain's CDR3 is CASSFRTGVSEEF. In DNA, the CDR3 is TGTGCCAGCAGCTTCCGAACAGGCGTGTCGGAGGAGTTT.

This clonotype has just a few counts. V is TRBV7-9 and J is TRBJ2-1; 8 bases agree with TRBD2. The CDR3 is made up of 15 amino acids. With V trimmed by 8 bases and J by 3 bases, 9 bases remained unmatched. CDR1 and CDR2 from the germline V gene are SEHNR and FQNEAQ (reference sequence). The CDR3 spells CASGAMAGGYNEQFF. The CDR3 nucleotides read TGTGCCAGCGGAGCAATGGCGGGAGGCTACAATGAGCAGTTCTTC.

This chain links TRBV30 with TRBJ2-7; 8 nucleotides align to TRBD2. After removal of 3 bases from V and 1 base from J, the junction contained 5 bases not matched to a gene. This CDR3 has 14 amino acids. Germline V gene lookup returns CDR1 GTSNPN and CDR2 SVGIG (reference sequence). The CDR3 sequence: CAWRTSVLSYEQYF. Here the CDR3 DNA reads TGTGCCTGGAGGACTAGCGTCCTATCCTACGAGCAGTACTTC. The full variable domain, its missing parts supplied by reference TRBV30 and TRBJ2-7, is SQTIHQWPATLVQPVGSPLSLECTVEGTSNPNLYWYRQAAGRGLQLLFYSVGIGQISSEVPQNLSASRPQDRQFILSSKKLLLSDSGFYLCAWRTSVLSYEQYFGPGTRLTVT.

The CDR3 nucleotides are TGTGCCAGCAGCTTAGCAGGGGAAGAAAAACTGTTTTTT. It specifies CASSLAGEEKLFF. The chain carries TRBV13 and TRBJ1-4, with D possibly TRBD1 on 6 matching bases. The CDR3 consists of 13 residues. Trimming stripped 1 base from V and 8 bases from J, with 8 bases between. Germline loops: CDR1 PRHDT, CDR2 FYEKMQ (reference sequence).

The chain combines TRBV6-2 or TRBV6-3 with TRBJ2-3, with 8 bases identical to TRBD1. Germline trimming cut 3 bases from V and 2 bases from J; bases unmatched to any gene: 7. The CDR3 consists of 16 residues. Germline CDR1 is MNHEY and CDR2 is SVGEGT. Here the CDR3 DNA reads TGTGCCAGCAGTTATCGAAGGACAGGGATCACAGATACGCAGTATTTT. Protein sequence: CASSYRRTGITDTQYF.